Sequencing of this TCR beta chain was carried out in a study of blood T cell repertoires in COVID-19. Whole-study context: Samples came from the United States, Italy and Spain, spanning acute and convalescent COVID-19. Sources were T cells, B-cell-depleted T cells, or PBMCs; the material itself was cDNA or gDNA.

Original data processing: It was from reference gene primer amplification that nucleated cell counts were estimated. Repertoires were generated with immunoSEQ multiplex PCR, while TCRdb's copy carries only in-frame clones and drops some. From that table come the V and J calls and clone size; the DNA was used to work out D and trimming. The sample records 60,000 to 75,000 clones, 88% being singletons. The receptor comes from a human donor in a cohort sampled during active COVID-19. The sample taken for sequencing was peripheral blood.

The CDR3 DNA reads as TGTGCCAGCAGTTTATTAGAGTATAATTCACCCCTCCACTTT. As protein: CASSLLEYNSPLHF. The chain couples TRBV28 to TRBJ1-6, with D hard to call. The CDR3 covers 14 residues. Trimming removed 1 base from V and 4 bases from J, with 5 bases in between. Germline values: CDR1 MDHEN, CDR2 SYDVKM.